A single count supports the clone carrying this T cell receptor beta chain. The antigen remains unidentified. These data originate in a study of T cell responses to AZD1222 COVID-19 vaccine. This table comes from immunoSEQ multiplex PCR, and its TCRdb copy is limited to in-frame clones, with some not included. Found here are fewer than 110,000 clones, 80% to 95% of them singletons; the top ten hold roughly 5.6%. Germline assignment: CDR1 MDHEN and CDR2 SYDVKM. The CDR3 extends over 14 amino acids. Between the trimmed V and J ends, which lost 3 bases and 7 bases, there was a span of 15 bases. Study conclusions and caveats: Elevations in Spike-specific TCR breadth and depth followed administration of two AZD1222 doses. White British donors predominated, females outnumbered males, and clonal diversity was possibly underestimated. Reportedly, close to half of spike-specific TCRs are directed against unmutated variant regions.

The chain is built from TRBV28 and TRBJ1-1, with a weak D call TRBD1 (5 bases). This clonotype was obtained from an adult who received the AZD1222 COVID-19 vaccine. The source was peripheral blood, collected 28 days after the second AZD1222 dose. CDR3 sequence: CASSLKPGSDEAFF. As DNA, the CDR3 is TGTGCCAGCAGTTTGAAGCCAGGGTCCGATGAAGCTTTCTTT.